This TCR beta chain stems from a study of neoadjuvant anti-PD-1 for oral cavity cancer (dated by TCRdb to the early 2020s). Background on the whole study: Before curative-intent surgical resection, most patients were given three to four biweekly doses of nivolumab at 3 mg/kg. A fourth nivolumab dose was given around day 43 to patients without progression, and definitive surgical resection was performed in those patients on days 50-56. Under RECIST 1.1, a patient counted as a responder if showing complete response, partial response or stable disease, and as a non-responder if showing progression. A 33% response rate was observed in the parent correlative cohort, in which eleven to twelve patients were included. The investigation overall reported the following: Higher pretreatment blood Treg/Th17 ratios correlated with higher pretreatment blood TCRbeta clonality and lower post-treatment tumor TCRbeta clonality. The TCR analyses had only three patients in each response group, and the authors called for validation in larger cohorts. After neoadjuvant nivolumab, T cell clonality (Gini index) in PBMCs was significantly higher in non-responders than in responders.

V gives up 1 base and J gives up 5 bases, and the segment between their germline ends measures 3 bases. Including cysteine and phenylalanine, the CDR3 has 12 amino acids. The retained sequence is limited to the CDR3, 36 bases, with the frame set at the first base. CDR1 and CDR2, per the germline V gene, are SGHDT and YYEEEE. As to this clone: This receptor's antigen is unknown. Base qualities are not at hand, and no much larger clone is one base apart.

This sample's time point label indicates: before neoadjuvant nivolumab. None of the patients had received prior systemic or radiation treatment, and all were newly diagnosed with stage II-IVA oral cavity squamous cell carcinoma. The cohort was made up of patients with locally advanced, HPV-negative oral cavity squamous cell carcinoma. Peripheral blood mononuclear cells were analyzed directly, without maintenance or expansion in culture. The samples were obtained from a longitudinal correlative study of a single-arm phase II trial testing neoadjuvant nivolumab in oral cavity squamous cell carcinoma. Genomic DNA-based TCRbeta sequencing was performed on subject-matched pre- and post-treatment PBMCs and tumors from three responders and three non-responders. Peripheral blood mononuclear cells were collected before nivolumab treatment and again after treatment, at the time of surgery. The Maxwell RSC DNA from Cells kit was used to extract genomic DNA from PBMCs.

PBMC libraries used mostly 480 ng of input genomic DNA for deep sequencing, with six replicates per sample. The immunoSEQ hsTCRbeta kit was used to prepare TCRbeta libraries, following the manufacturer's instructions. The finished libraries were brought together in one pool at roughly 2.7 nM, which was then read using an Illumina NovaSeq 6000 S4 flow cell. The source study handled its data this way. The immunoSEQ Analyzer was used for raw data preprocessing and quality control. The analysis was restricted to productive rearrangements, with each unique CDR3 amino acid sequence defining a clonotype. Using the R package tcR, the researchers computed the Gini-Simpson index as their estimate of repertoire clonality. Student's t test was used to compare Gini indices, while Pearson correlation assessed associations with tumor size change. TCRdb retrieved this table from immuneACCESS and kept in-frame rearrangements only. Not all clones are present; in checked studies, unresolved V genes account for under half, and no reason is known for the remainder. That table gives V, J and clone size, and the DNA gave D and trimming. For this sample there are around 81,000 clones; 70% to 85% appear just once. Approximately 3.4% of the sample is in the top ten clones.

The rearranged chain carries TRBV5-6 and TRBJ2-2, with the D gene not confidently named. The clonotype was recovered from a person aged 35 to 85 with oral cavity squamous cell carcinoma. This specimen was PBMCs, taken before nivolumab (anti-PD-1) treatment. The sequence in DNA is TGTGCCAGCAGCTTGATGACCGGGGAGCTGTTTTTT. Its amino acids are CASSLMTGELFF.